Listed here are 30 T cell receptor beta chains from one sample, sequenced in a study of T cell responses to AZD1222 COVID-19 vaccine. TCRdb's copy holds only in-frame clones and misses some; the assay was immunoSEQ multiplex PCR. The table has 95,000 to 150,000 clones, roughly 84% seen once. Sequences were derived from peripheral blood, sampled on day 0 of AZD1222 vaccination. The origin of the receptors is an adult in good health.

This clone has only one observation. This rearrangement joins TRBV7-2 to TRBJ2-1; the match to TRBD2 covers 8 bases. The germline CDR1 and CDR2 sequences are SGHTA and FQGNSA. V shed 5 bases and J 4 bases; nucleotides not matched to a gene: 7. The CDR3 sequence is 15 residues long. This chain's CDR3 is CASSNSGGTYNEQFF. DNA of the CDR3: TGTGCCAGCAGCAACTCGGGGGGGACTTACAATGAGCAGTTCTTC.

The chain carries TRBV19 and TRBJ1-2; no definite D call. CDR3 length equals 12 residues. Germline lookup yields CDR1 LNHDA and CDR2 SQIVND (reference sequence). V lost 6 bases and J 5 bases, leaving 10 bases between the germline ends. The CDR3 loop is CASSRWEYGYTF. As DNA, the CDR3 is TGTGCCAGTAGCCGCTGGGAGTATGGCTACACCTTC.

This clone was observed a few times. The J gene is TRBJ2-7, the V gene TRBV18; 12 positions agree with TRBD1. The CDR3 totals 15 residues. The V segment lost 0 bases and the J segment 11 bases; nucleotides outside the gene matches: 8. Germline lookup yields CDR1 KGHSH and CDR2 LQKENI. In DNA, the CDR3 is TGTGCCAGCTCACCACCCGGGACAGGGGGCGCTGGGAAGTACTTC. It specifies CASSPPGTGGAGKYF.

Comment on this clone: One end of the junction is discordant with germline, which a read error may explain. The rearrangement joins TRBV10-3 to TRBJ1-5; D remains unclear. CDR3 size: 15 residues. Germline V gene sequence: CDR1 ENHRY, CDR2 SYGVKD. CDR3 region: CAISESPPRNRPQHF. In DNA, the CDR3 is TGTGCCATCAGTGAGTCGCCGCCGCGGAATCGGCCCCAGCATTTT.

The rearrangement uses TRBV7-9 and TRBJ2-7; the D call may be TRBD1 or TRBD2 (5 bases each). V dropped 4 bases and J dropped 5 bases, with 18 bases sitting between them. Germline V lookup: CDR1 SEHNR, CDR2 FQNEAQ (reference sequence). This CDR3 region has 15 residues. The CDR3 here is CASSSGWGLSHEQYF. The CDR3 DNA follows: TGTGCCAGCAGCTCCGGATGGGGGTTGTCCCACGAGCAGTACTTC. The variable domain in full, with the rest retrieved from reference TRBV7-9 and TRBJ2-7, is DTGVSQNPRHKITKRGQNVTFRCDPISEHNRLYWYRQTLGQGPEFLTYFQNEAQLEKSRLLSDRFSAERPKGSFSTLEIQRTEQGDSAMYLCASSSGWGLSHEQYFGPGTRLTVT.

The CDR3 loop reads CASSSGGGVTDTQYF. The CDR3 DNA reads as TGCGCCAGCAGCTCGGGGGGCGGGGTCACAGATACGCAGTATTTT. J is TRBJ2-3 and V is TRBV5-1, with D possibly being TRBD2 (7 bases). V was shortened by 3 bases and J by 2 bases, with 13 bases between the two germline ends. Germline CDR1 reads SGHRS; CDR2 reads YFSETQ. The CDR3 covers 15 residues.

J is TRBJ1-2 and V is TRBV11-2; TRBD1 is a possible D gene (5 bases). Trimming pared 5 bases from V and 0 bases from J, leaving 22 bases between. This CDR3 comprises 18 residues. The germline gives CDR1 SGHAT, CDR2 FQNNGV. For the CDR3, the DNA is TGTGCCAGCAGCCCCAGCCCGGGACTTAGTCAAACTAACTATGGCTACACCTTC. Translating it yields CASSPSPGLSQTNYGYTF.

The chain couples TRBV19 to TRBJ2-1; 10 positions agree with TRBD2. The CDR3 is 16 residues long. Germline assignment: CDR1 LNHDA and CDR2 SQIVND (reference sequence). V lost 5 bases, J lost 7 bases, and 11 bases stayed unmatched. The CDR3 reads CASSSLLAGGGNEQFF. CDR3 coding DNA: TGTGCCAGTAGTTCCCTATTAGCGGGGGGTGGGAATGAGCAGTTCTTC.

The chain employs TRBV10-3 and TRBJ1-4; D is undetermined. V lost 10 bases, J lost 7 bases, and 16 bases lay in between. Germline V lookup: CDR1 ENHRY, CDR2 SYGVKD. The CDR3 is made up of 13 amino acids. The CDR3 nucleotides are TGTGCCACCAACTTTCCCGGGGTTGAAAAACTGTTTTTT. Residues: CATNFPGVEKLFF.

This chain links TRBV12-3 or TRBV12-4 with TRBJ2-1; unclear D gene. Trimming pared 3 bases from V and 5 bases from J, leaving 8 bases between. The CDR3 length is 13 residues. The CDR3 spells CASSFGSNNEQFF. The CDR3 DNA is TGTGCCAGCAGTTTCGGGTCAAACAATGAGCAGTTCTTC.

V gene TRBV6-5 combines with J gene TRBJ1-2; TRBD1 is a possible D gene (5 bases). This CDR3 region has 13 residues. Between the trimmed V and J ends, which lost 6 bases and 4 bases, there was a span of 12 bases. Germline values: CDR1 MNHEY, CDR2 SVGAGI. CDR3 sequence (DNA): TGTGCCAGCAGAGAGACAGCGTCCTATGGCTACACCTTC. This gives the protein CASRETASYGYTF.

The V gene is TRBV6-1, the J gene TRBJ1-6; D is uncertain. Germline CDR1 and CDR2: MNHNS and SASEGT. Trimming removed 2 bases from V and 9 bases from J, with 11 bases in between. The CDR3 runs 14 residues. As DNA, the CDR3 is TGTGCCAGCAGTGAATCGGGCCTTATTTCACCCCTCCACTTT. It codes for CASSESGLISPLHF.

V usage is TRBV13 and J usage is TRBJ2-2, with D possibly being TRBD1 or TRBD2 (5 bases each). Germline assignment: CDR1 PRHDT and CDR2 FYEKMQ (reference sequence). This CDR3 region has 19 residues. The germline V and J ends were trimmed by 5 bases and 0 bases, with 22 bases remaining between them. The CDR3 coding sequence is TGTGCCAGCAGCCTGGGACCGAGATATGAAAACGCGAACACCGGGGAGCTGTTTTTT. Residues: CASSLGPRYENANTGELFF.

The rearrangement uses TRBV9 and TRBJ1-2, with a possible D match to TRBD1 (6 bases). V lost 4 bases and J lost 4, with 23 bases in between. In germline, CDR1 is SGDLS, CDR2 YYNGEE. The CDR3 contains 17 residues. CDR3 sequence: CASSSQGGALGVYGYTF. CDR3 DNA sequence: TGTGCCAGCAGCTCCCAAGGGGGGGCTTTAGGGGTCTATGGCTACACCTTC.

The rearrangement uses TRBV7-9 and TRBJ2-1; no clear D gene. Germline V gene lookup returns CDR1 SEHNR and CDR2 FQNEAQ (reference sequence). The CDR3 has 13 amino acids. Between the trimmed V and J ends, which lost 2 bases and 6 bases, there was a span of 8 bases. The DNA of the CDR3 is TGTGCCAGCAGCTTACCCCCCCCCAATGAGCAGTTCTTC. Translated, it gives CASSLPPPNEQFF. Combining the CDR3 with reference TRBV7-9 and TRBJ2-1 gives the whole variable domain DTGVSQNPRHKITKRGQNVTFRCDPISEHNRLYWYRQTLGQGPEFLTYFQNEAQLEKSRLLSDRFSAERPKGSFSTLEIQRTEQGDSAMYLCASSLPPPNEQFFGPGTRLTVL.

The CDR3, as DNA: TGTGCCAGCAACAGCTACAATGAGCAGTTCTTC. Amino acid sequence: CASNSYNEQFF. The chain has TRBV6-5 and TRBJ2-1; D not resolved. Germline V gene lookup returns CDR1 MNHEY and CDR2 SVGAGI. This CDR3 is 11 amino acids long. V lost 7 bases and J 3 bases, leaving 4 bases between the germline ends.

The chain has TRBV7-9 and TRBJ2-5, with a weak D call TRBD2 (6 bases). The CDR3 has 15 residues. CDR1 is SEHNR and CDR2 is FQNEAQ in the germline V gene (reference sequence). Trimming took 1 base from V and 7 from J, leaving 16 bases between them. The CDR3 sequence is CASSLDPWGDRTQYF. In DNA, the CDR3 is TGTGCCAGCAGCTTAGACCCCTGGGGGGATAGGACCCAGTACTTC.

The chain uses TRBV3-1 (or the pseudogene TRBV3-2) and TRBJ2-7, with D possibly being TRBD2 (7 bases). Germline V CDR1 and CDR2: LGHDT, YNNKEL (reference sequence). V gave up 5 bases and J gave up 3 bases, with 11 bases separating them. CDR3 size: 13 residues. CDR3 nucleotides: TGTGCCAGCAGCAGGGGGGGGTTCTACGAGCAGTACTTC. Translating it yields CASSRGGFYEQYF.

The rearrangement links TRBV6-5 to TRBJ1-5; D unresolved. V was pared by 0 bases and J by 7 bases, with 13 bases between. Germline CDR1 reads MNHEY; CDR2 reads SVGAGI. The CDR3 has 15 amino acids. CDR3 DNA: TGTGCCAGCAGTTACTCGATTGGGGTCGGGCAGCCCCAGCATTTT. Translating it yields CASSYSIGVGQPQHF.

The CDR3 sequence: CASSHRQTINYGYTF. The CDR3 region has the DNA TGTGCCAGCAGCCATAGACAGACAATTAACTATGGCTACACCTTC. This sequence joins TRBV3-1 (or the pseudogene TRBV3-2) and TRBJ1-2; possible D gene TRBD1, 5 bases. Germline loops: CDR1 LGHDT, CDR2 YNNKEL (reference sequence). The CDR3 spans 15 residues. The V end was cut by 3 bases, the J end by 1 base, with 12 bases between.

J is TRBJ1-3 and V is TRBV27, with D hard to call. The CDR3 has 14 residues. The V gene's germline CDR1 is MNHEY and CDR2 SMNVEV (reference sequence). Trimming took 4 bases from V and 0 from J, leaving 7 bases between them. This CDR3 reads CASSSRSSGNTIYF. CDR3 sequence (DNA): TGTGCCAGCAGTTCGAGATCCTCTGGAAACACCATATATTTT.

This sequence joins TRBV5-5 and TRBJ1-4; 8 bases fit TRBD1. The J segment lost 7 bases and the V segment lost 3 bases, leaving 11 bases of the junction unmatched. Germline V gives CDR1 SGHKS, CDR2 YYEKEE (reference sequence). CDR3 length: 16 amino acids. CDR3 DNA sequence: TGTGCCAGCAGCTGGGGGTTACAGGGGGAGGGTGAAAAACTGTTTTTT. Translated, it gives CASSWGLQGEGEKLFF.

This clone was seen just once. The V and J genes are TRBV11-2 and TRBJ2-7, with 13 positions matching TRBD2. Germline assignment: CDR1 SGHAT and CDR2 FQNNGV. CDR3 size: 17 residues. Trimming removed 5 bases from V and 4 bases from J; junction bases left unmatched: 11. Here the CDR3 DNA reads TGTGCCAGCAGCCCCACTAGCGGGGGGGCCGTAATATACGAGCAGTACTTC. This translates into CASSPTSGGAVIYEQYF.

The V gene is TRBV19, the J gene TRBJ2-7; TRBD1 aligns across 7 bases. The CDR3 contains 14 residues. Germline V gives CDR1 LNHDA, CDR2 SQIVND (reference sequence). CDR3 amino acids: CVSQTGTAPYEQYF. The DNA for the CDR3 is TGTGTTTCTCAAACCGGGACAGCCCCCTACGAGCAGTACTTC. Drawing the rest from reference TRBV19 and TRBJ2-7, the complete variable domain is DGGITQSPKYLFRKEGQNVTLSCEQNLNHDAMYWYRQDPGQGLRLIYYSQIVNDFQKGDIAEGYSVSREKKESFPLTVTSAQKNPTAFYLCVSQTGTAPYEQYFGPGTRLTVT.

This sequence joins TRBV6-5 and TRBJ1-2, with D possibly TRBD1 on 6 matching bases. V dropped 2 bases and J dropped 8 bases, with 12 bases sitting between them. The CDR3 spans 13 residues. In germline, CDR1 is MNHEY, CDR2 SVGAGI. CDR3 DNA sequence: TGTGCCAGCAGTTACAGGGGGGGTCGAGGCTACACCTTC. It translates to CASSYRGGRGYTF.

V is TRBV18 and J is TRBJ2-3; 7 nucleotides agree with TRBD2. The V gene's germline CDR1 is KGHSH and CDR2 LQKENI. J gave up 5 bases and V 4 bases, and 15 bases lay outside the gene matches. This CDR3 contains 17 residues. The DNA for the CDR3 is TGTGCCAGCTCACTACTCCCAAGCGGGGTCTGGCAAGATACGCAGTATTTT. This gives the protein CASSLLPSGVWQDTQYF. The full variable domain, rest sourced from reference TRBV18 and TRBJ2-3, is NAGVMQNPRHLVRRRGQEARLRCSPMKGHSHVYWYRQLPEEGLKFMVYLQKENIIDESGMPKERFSAEFPKEGPSILRIQQVVRGDSAAYFCASSLLPSGVWQDTQYFGPGTRLTVL.

This chain uses TRBV2 with TRBJ1-6; perhaps TRBD1 as D (5 bases). The germline V and J ends were trimmed by 6 bases and 7 bases, with 16 bases remaining between them. In germline, CDR1 is SNHLY, CDR2 FYNNEI. The CDR3 consists of 15 residues. The CDR3 here is CASRLRDWENSPLHF. DNA for the CDR3: TGTGCCAGCAGACTCCGGGACTGGGAAAATTCACCCCTCCACTTT.

The chain couples TRBV29-1 to TRBJ2-7, with D uncertain. This CDR3 has 12 amino acids. Trimming stripped 6 bases from V and 7 bases from J, with 16 bases between. Germline V CDR1 and CDR2: SQVTM, ANQGSEA. CDR3 sequence: CSVPLDNGEQYF. The CDR3 DNA reads TGCAGCGTCCCACTCGACAATGGGGAGCAGTACTTC.

The J gene is TRBJ1-4, the V gene TRBV29-1; unclear D gene. This CDR3 region has 14 residues. From germline, CDR1 is SQVTM and CDR2 ANQGSEA. V was pared by 7 bases and J by 8 bases, with 20 bases between. The CDR3 reads CSALSGAEEEKLFF. CDR3 DNA: TGCAGCGCCCTATCGGGTGCAGAGGAGGAAAAACTGTTTTTT.

The chain combines TRBV6-5 with TRBJ1-5; no clear D. Trimming took 4 bases from V and 7 from J, leaving 11 bases between them. Germline V gene lookup returns CDR1 MNHEY and CDR2 SVGAGI. CDR3 length: 13 amino acids. CDR3 amino acids: CASSWRGGQPQHF. The CDR3 DNA is TGTGCCAGCAGTTGGCGGGGAGGGCAGCCCCAGCATTTT.